Sequencing of this T cell receptor (beta chain) was carried out in a study of shared clonotypes between healthy human individuals. Study background: Every donor yielded three CD4 naive, three CD4 memory, two CD8 naive and one CD8 memory plate.

Germline CDR1 reads SGHRS; CDR2 reads YFSETQ. The CDR3 runs to 17 residues. The junction had 13 bases not matched to a gene; V was cut back by 1 base and J by 4 bases. Measured with immunoSEQ multiplex PCR; TCRdb has only the in-frame clones, and not every one. The sample carries some 2.3 million clones, more than 80% recorded once. This receptor was identified in a man between 18 and 35 years old in good health. Some clones in this sample may be carry-over from other donors' samples. The chain is built from TRBV5-1 and TRBJ1-2; 7 bases fit TRBD1. The sequenced material came from naive CD4+ T cells from PBMCs. Subset of the sample: CD45RA+ positively selected. The CDR3 DNA sequence: TGCGCCAGCAGCTTGTATGGCGGACAGGTGCTCAGCTATGGCTACACCTTC. This codes for CASSLYGGQVLSYGYTF.